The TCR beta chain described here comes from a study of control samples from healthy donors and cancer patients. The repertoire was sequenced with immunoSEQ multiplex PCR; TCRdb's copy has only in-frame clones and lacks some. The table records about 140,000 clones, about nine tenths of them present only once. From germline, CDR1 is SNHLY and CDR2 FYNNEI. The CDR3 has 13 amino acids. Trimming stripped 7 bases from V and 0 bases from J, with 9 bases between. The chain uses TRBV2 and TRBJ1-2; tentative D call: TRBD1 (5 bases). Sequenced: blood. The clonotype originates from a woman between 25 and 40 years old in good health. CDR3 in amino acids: CASIPQANYGYTF. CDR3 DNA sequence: TGTGCCAGCATTCCACAGGCTAACTATGGCTACACCTTC.